These T cell receptor beta chains were read from a single sample in a study of patients and donors after allogeneic stem cell transplantation. TCRdb re-analysed the RT-PCR reads in MiXCR, keeping a single row per CDR3 protein. The data contain roughly 880,000 distinct CDR3 sequences, roughly 17% of them singletons. The sequenced material came from blood, either unsorted or a sorted T cell fraction (not recorded which). These TCRs come from a human donor who was either an allogeneic HSCT recipient or a stem cell or donor lymphocyte infusion donor (not recorded which). It is not recorded whose cells these are; they may come from a transplant donor. CDR3s include the opening cysteine and the closing phenylalanine or tryptophan. Where a row states a size, it is once, few, many or the class of an expanded clone; other rows omit it.

length,size,V,J,CDR3
14,few,TRBV28,TRBJ2-5,CASSLRTLQETQYF
15,.,TRBV10-3,TRBJ2-5,CAIRKGRQGEETQYF
16,.,TRBV20-1,TRBJ2-7,CSAEDIAGGPINEQYF
15,few,TRBV5-8,TRBJ2-1,CASSPGQLSYNEQFF
12,few,TRBV19,TRBJ2-7,CALQQGTYEQYF
16,.,TRBV25-1,TRBJ1-6,CASSDKRQTYNSPLHF
15,.,TRBV2,TRBJ2-3,CASTLDRGPGDTQYF
15,.,TRBV20-1,TRBJ2-3,CSASLTRPGRDTQYF
15,.,TRBV2,TRBJ1-4,CASTLEGLLNEKLFF
10,many,TRBV20-1,TRBJ2-1,CSAREGGTFF
19,few,TRBV11-2,TRBJ2-1,CASSFSGYGRREGPHEQFF
16,few,TRBV6-2/TRBV6-3,TRBJ1-6,CASIIPRTDHNSPLHF
14,few,TRBV7-9,TRBJ2-1,CASSATGVVSEQFF
12,few,TRBV7-2,TRBJ1-3,CASSADRNTIYF
14,many,TRBV5-5,TRBJ2-3,CASSLVLSTDTQYF
15,few,TRBV4-2,TRBJ1-2,CASSQEADSNYGYTF
15,few,TRBV20-1,TRBJ2-2,CSARAADRVLGELFF